Reported below is one T cell receptor beta chain. Its target is not known. The CDR3 extends over 20 amino acids. The J segment lost 6 bases and the V segment lost 5 bases, leaving 23 bases of the junction unmatched. Germline CDR1 and CDR2: SGHRS and YFSETQ. Over 95% purity was reached by all sorted populations. These data originate in a study of beta chain features in type 1 diabetes. Expressed TCRB transcripts were sequenced, since all the RNA that had been isolated was reverse transcribed. Only in-frame clones appear in the TCRdb table, and some are missing; sequencing was by immunoSEQ multiplex PCR. Of hundreds of thousands of clones in the sample, over 12% were seen once. The study, taken as a whole, reports: Compared to healthy donors, patients appeared to have naive, central memory and Treg TCRB repertoires that were more alike.

The clonotype was recovered from a middle-aged woman in good health. The sequencing sample was made of naive CD4+ T cells from blood. The chain is built from TRBV5-1 and TRBJ2-3; 11 bases agree with TRBD2. CDR3 protein: CASRRRGIAGGPVTWDTQYF. In DNA form, the CDR3 reads TGCGCCAGCAGGAGGCGAGGAATAGCGGGGGGGCCAGTTACTTGGGATACGCAGTATTTT. The full variable domain, completed using reference TRBV5-1 and TRBJ2-3, is KAGVTQTPRYLIKTRGQQVTLSCSPISGHRSVSWYQQTPGQGLQFLFEYFSETQRNKGNFPGRFSGRQFSNSRSEMNVSTLELGDSALYLCASRRRGIAGGPVTWDTQYFGPGTRLTVL.